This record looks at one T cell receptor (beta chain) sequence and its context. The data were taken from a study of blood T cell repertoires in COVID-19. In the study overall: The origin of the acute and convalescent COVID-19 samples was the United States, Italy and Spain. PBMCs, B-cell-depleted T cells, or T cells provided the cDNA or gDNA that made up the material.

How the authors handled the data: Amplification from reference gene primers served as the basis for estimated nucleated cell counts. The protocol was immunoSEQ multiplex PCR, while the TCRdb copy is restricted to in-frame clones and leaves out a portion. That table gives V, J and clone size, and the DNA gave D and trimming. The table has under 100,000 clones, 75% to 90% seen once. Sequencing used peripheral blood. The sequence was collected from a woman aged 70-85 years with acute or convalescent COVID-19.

As DNA, the CDR3 is TGTGCCAGCAGCCAAGATACCCTAAATGGCTACACCTTC. As protein: CASSQDTLNGYTF. The chain recombines TRBV3-1 (or the pseudogene TRBV3-2) with TRBJ1-2, with D unresolved. V was pared by 0 bases and J by 6 bases, with 8 bases between. The CDR3 has 13 amino acids. Germline V CDR1 and CDR2: LGHDT, YNNKEL (reference sequence).